Shown below are 19 T cell receptor beta chains from a single sample sequenced in a study of post-analysis software for immune sequencing data. Study results and limitations: Patients carried roughly 5 TRBV segments more frequently than controls did, and TRBV5-6, TRBV5-1 and TRBV20-1 were among them.

For these TCRs, the target antigens are not known. The authors incorporated unique molecular identifiers into the TCR beta cDNA libraries. TCRdb redid the calling of the PCR reads with MiXCR, one entry per CDR3 protein. The sample yields hundreds of thousands of distinct CDR3 sequences, roughly 45% seen once. What was sequenced was blood. These receptors came from a girl aged 5 to 17 with multiple sclerosis.

V and J are TRBV24-1 and TRBJ1-2, with a tentative D call TRBD1 (5 bases). Germline V lookup: CDR1 KGHDR, CDR2 SFDVKD. Trimming removed 4 bases at V and 10 bases at J, with 12 bases between. The CDR3 is 12 amino acids. CDR3 DNA: TGTGCCACCAGTGACGAGGGACGGATCTACACCTTC. It codes for CATSDEGRIYTF.

This clonotype was seen a single time. J is TRBJ2-1 and V is TRBV20-1; D perhaps matches TRBD1 (6 bases). Between the trimmed V and J ends, which lost 0 bases and 0 bases, there was a span of 12 bases. The CDR3 is 16 amino acids. The germline CDR1 and CDR2 sequences are DFQATT and SNEGSKA (reference sequence). The CDR3 DNA reads TGCAGTGCTAGAGACCGAGGGGGATACTCCTACAATGAGCAGTTCTTC. Encoded protein: CSARDRGGYSYNEQFF.

The chain carries TRBV12-3 or TRBV12-4 and TRBJ2-7; D is ambiguous. V lost 5 bases and J lost 5, with 22 bases in between. The CDR3 contains 16 residues. The CDR3 sequence: CASSLEYGPTVDEQYF. CDR3 DNA sequence: TGTGCCAGCAGTCTTGAGTACGGACCCACGGTCGACGAGCAGTACTTC.

Note on this clonotype: The junction does not match germline at one end; this may be a read error. V and J are TRBV12-3 or TRBV12-4 and TRBJ2-7; TRBD2 aligns across 7 bases. This CDR3 region has 16 residues. The CDR3 sequence: CASSSYWEGPVYGQYF. CDR3 in DNA: TGTGCCAGCAGTTCCTATTGGGAGGGTCCCGTCTACGGGCAGTACTTC.

This sequence joins TRBV24-1 and TRBJ2-1, with no clear D. Trimming removed 4 bases from V and 9 bases from J, with 12 bases in between. CDR1 and CDR2 (germline): KGHDR, SFDVKD. This CDR3 is 13 amino acids long. The CDR3 protein is CATSDLFGSEQFF. CDR3 DNA: TGTGCCACCAGTGACCTATTCGGTAGTGAGCAGTTCTTC.

In the case of this clonotype: At one boundary the junction diverges from the germline segment, which might be a read error. This sequence joins TRBV13 and TRBJ2-3, with D maybe TRBD2 (7 bases). CDR3 length equals 17 residues. Germline V CDR1 and CDR2: PRHDT, FYEKMQ (reference sequence). CDR3 in amino acids: CASSVGYGGHPTDTQYF. The CDR3 DNA is TGTGCCAGCAGCGTAGGCTACGGGGGGCACCCCACAGATACGCAGTATTTT.

This clonotype came up a few times. The J gene is TRBJ2-5, the V gene TRBV6-5; D is unresolved. Deletions cut 4 bases from V and 1 base from J, with 7 bases between. The CDR3 is made up of 13 amino acids. Germline V CDR1 and CDR2: MNHEY, SVGAGI. In DNA, the CDR3 is TGTGCCAGCAGTTTTGGCCGCCAAGAGACCCAGTACTTC. This sequence encodes CASSFGRQETQYF.

The CDR3 is CASSSGPTTDTQYF. The CDR3 bases are TGCGCCAGCAGCTCGGGACCGACCACAGATACGCAGTATTTT. The chain couples TRBV5-1 to TRBJ2-3; D tentatively fits TRBD1 or TRBD2 (5 bases each). Germline CDR1 and CDR2: SGHRS and YFSETQ. Trimming took 3 bases from V and 2 from J, leaving 10 bases between them. The CDR3 sequence is 14 residues long.

The genes are TRBV7-3 and TRBJ2-2; D is possibly TRBD2 (5 bases). Trimming stripped 5 bases from V and 1 base from J, with 8 bases between. The CDR3 is made up of 14 amino acids. Germline V CDR1 and CDR2: SGHTA, FQGTGA. CDR3 sequence (DNA): TGTGCCAGCAGCCCCGGGATGAACACCGGGGAGCTGTTTTTT. Protein: CASSPGMNTGELFF.

This chain joins TRBV6-5 and TRBJ2-7; D not resolved. V was shortened by 5 bases and J by 3 bases, with 11 bases between the two germline ends. The germline CDR1 and CDR2 sequences are MNHEY and SVGAGI. This CDR3 spans 13 amino acids. The CDR3, as DNA: TGTGCCAGCAGTCACGGCGTTGGCTACGAGCAGTACTTC. Its translation: CASSHGVGYEQYF.

J is TRBJ2-5 and V is TRBV6-6; D possibly uses TRBD1 or TRBD2 (5 bases each). Between the trimmed V and J ends, which lost 6 bases and 5 bases, there was a span of 22 bases. CDR3 length: 16 residues. The germline CDR1 and CDR2 sequences are MNHNY and SVGAGI (reference sequence). The CDR3 reads CASRATGTVLLETQYF. The CDR3 DNA reads TGTGCCAGCAGAGCGACCGGGACGGTCCTCTTGGAGACCCAGTACTTC.

Only a few counts were recorded for this clonotype. V and J are TRBV7-9 and TRBJ2-1; 8 nucleotides agree with TRBD2. V lost 2 bases to trimming and J lost 6 bases; unmatched junction nucleotides: 9. There are 16 residues in the CDR3. Germline values: CDR1 SEHNR, CDR2 FQNEAQ (reference sequence). In DNA form, the CDR3 reads TGTGCCAGCAGCTTATTGGGGGGACTAGTAGGCAATGAGCAGTTCTTC. Protein: CASSLLGGLVGNEQFF.

This clonotype was seen a handful of times. The chain has TRBV20-1 and TRBJ2-3, with D hard to call. Trimming took off 4 bases at V and 2 bases at J, with 10 bases between the two ends. CDR1 and CDR2 (germline): DFQATT, SNEGSKA (reference sequence). The CDR3 covers 13 residues. CDR3 residues: CSAKGTHTDTQYF. The DNA for the CDR3 is TGCAGTGCTAAAGGCACACACACAGATACGCAGTATTTT.

The table lists this clonotype with a few counts. The rearrangement joins TRBV4-1 to TRBJ2-5; D remains unclear. Germline CDR1 reads MGHRA; CDR2 reads YSYEKL. This CDR3 contains 14 residues. Trimming removed 1 base from V and 2 bases from J, with 8 bases in between. The DNA for the CDR3 is TGCGCCAGCAGCCAAGTTGGAAGACAAGAGACCCAGTACTTC. Encoded protein: CASSQVGRQETQYF.

The chain recombines TRBV7-9 with TRBJ2-5; D possibly corresponds to TRBD2 (6 bases). The J call may be wrong; the DNA end is better matched by TRBJ2-7. The CDR3 spans 12 residues. Germline V gene data show CDR1 as SEHNR and CDR2 as FQNEAQ (reference sequence). CDR3 amino acids: CASTALANEQYF. CDR3 sequence (DNA): TGTGCCAGCACCGCCCTAGCGAACGAGCAGTACTTC.

J is TRBJ1-5 and V is TRBV20-1; tentatively, D is TRBD1 (6 bases). The CDR3 has 15 residues. Germline CDR1 DFQATT, CDR2 SNEGSKA (reference sequence). Between the trimmed V and J ends, which lost 6 bases and 1 base, there was a span of 16 bases. CDR3: CSAPLGGASNQPQHF. The CDR3 DNA is TGCAGTGCCCCCTTAGGGGGGGCGAGCAATCAGCCCCAGCATTTT.

The V call is TRBV7-9, the J call TRBJ1-1; possible D gene TRBD1, 5 bases. V lost 5 bases to trimming and J lost 8 bases, with 12 bases between them. The germline V gene has CDR1 SEHNR and CDR2 FQNEAQ (reference sequence). The CDR3 is 12 residues long. For the CDR3, the DNA is TGTGCCAGCAGCGCCCGGGGCGAGGAAGCTTTCTTT. It codes for CASSARGEEAFF.

There are many counts of this clonotype. The V and J genes are TRBV20-1 and TRBJ1-1; TRBD1 might be the D (6 bases). The V and J ends lost 0 bases and 2 bases respectively, with 10 bases between them. Germline V gives CDR1 DFQATT, CDR2 SNEGSKA (reference sequence). The CDR3 runs to 14 residues. The CDR3 protein is CSARDQGTNTEAFF. CDR3 DNA sequence: TGCAGTGCTAGAGATCAGGGGACAAACACTGAAGCTTTCTTT.

The chain links TRBV29-1 to TRBJ1-2; D is unresolved. Looked up from germline, CDR1 is SQVTM and CDR2 is ANQGSEA. The V and J ends lost 6 bases and 1 base respectively, with 9 bases between them. The CDR3 totals 12 residues. The CDR3 coding sequence is TGCAGCGTGACATCGTTTAACTATGGCTACACCTTC. Translating gives CSVTSFNYGYTF. The whole variable domain, remainder taken from reference TRBV29-1 and TRBJ1-2, is SAVISQKPSRDICQRGTSLTIQCQVDSQVTMMFWYRQQPGQSLTLIATANQGSEATYESGFVIDKFPISRPNLTFSTLTVSNMSPEDSSIYLCSVTSFNYGYTFGSGTRLTVV.